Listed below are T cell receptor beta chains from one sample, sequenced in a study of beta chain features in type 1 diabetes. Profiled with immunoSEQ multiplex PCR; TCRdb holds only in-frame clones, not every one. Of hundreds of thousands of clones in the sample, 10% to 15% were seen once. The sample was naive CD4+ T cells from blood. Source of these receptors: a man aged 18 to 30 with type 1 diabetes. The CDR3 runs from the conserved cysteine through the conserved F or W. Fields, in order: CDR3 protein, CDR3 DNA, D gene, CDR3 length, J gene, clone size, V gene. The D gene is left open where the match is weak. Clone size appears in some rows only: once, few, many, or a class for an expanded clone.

CDR3: CSSYTNYSNQPQHF; DNA: TGCAGCTCATACACGAATTATAGCAATCAGCCCCAGCATTTT; D: .; length: 14; J: TRBJ1-5; size: .; V: TRBV29-1
CDR3: CASSLHGTGGFYEQFF; DNA: TGTGCCAGCAGCTTACACGGGACAGGGGGCTTCTATGAGCAGTTCTTC; D: TRBD1; length: 16; J: TRBJ2-1; size: .; V: TRBV7-3
CDR3: CASSGTLGPPLHF; DNA: TGTGCCAGCAGCGGGACACTGGGCCCACCCCTCCACTTT; D: .; length: 13; J: TRBJ1-6; size: .; V: TRBV6-5
CDR3: CASNRRGLGAKNIQYF; DNA: TGTGCCAGCAACCGCAGGGGCCTTGGGGCCAAAAACATTCAGTACTTC; D: .; length: 16; J: TRBJ2-4; size: few; V: TRBV13
CDR3: CSATGQGVRNTEAFF; DNA: TGCAGCGCAACGGGACAGGGGGTTAGAAACACTGAAGCTTTCTTT; D: TRBD1; length: 15; J: TRBJ1-1; size: few; V: TRBV29-1
CDR3: CASSPSLGGGYTF; DNA: TGTGCCAGCAGTCCCTCCTTGGGGGGTGGCTACACCTTC; D: .; length: 13; J: TRBJ1-2; size: .; V: TRBV6-6
CDR3: CASSAEGQIHVPQHF; DNA: TGTGCCAGCAGTGCGGAGGGCCAGATTCACGTGCCCCAGCATTTT; D: .; length: 15; J: TRBJ1-5; size: few; V: TRBV2
CDR3: CASSEQGPLEAFF; DNA: TGTGCCAGCAGTGAACAGGGTCCTCTTGAAGCTTTCTTT; D: .; length: 13; J: TRBJ1-1; size: .; V: TRBV6-1
CDR3: CASSPTDRENHGYTF; DNA: TGTGCCAGCTCACCCACCGACAGGGAGAACCATGGCTACACCTTC; D: TRBD1; length: 15; J: TRBJ1-2; size: few; V: TRBV18
CDR3: CASSSGTGGFGGELFF; DNA: TGTGCCAGCAGTTCCGGGACAGGGGGCTTTGGCGGGGAGCTGTTTTTT; D: TRBD1; length: 16; J: TRBJ2-2; size: few; V: TRBV9
CDR3: CAITEGETQYF; DNA: TGTGCCATCACGGAAGGAGAGACCCAGTACTTC; D: .; length: 11; J: TRBJ2-5; size: .; V: TRBV10-3
CDR3: CASSLAGGAYNEQFF; DNA: TGCGCCAGCTCCCTAGCGGGGGGCGCCTACAATGAGCAGTTCTTC; D: TRBD2; length: 15; J: TRBJ2-1; size: few; V: TRBV5-1
CDR3: CASSPGLFATNTGELFF; DNA: TGTGCCAGCTCACCTGGTCTCTTCGCAACGAACACCGGGGAGCTGTTTTTT; D: .; length: 17; J: TRBJ2-2; size: few; V: TRBV18
CDR3: CASSPWTTGRNTEAFF; DNA: TGTGCCAGCAGCCCTTGGACGACAGGCAGGAACACTGAAGCTTTCTTT; D: .; length: 16; J: TRBJ1-1; size: .; V: TRBV7-9
CDR3: CASSQTSGGPETQYF; DNA: TGTGCCAGCAGCCAGACTAGCGGGGGGCCCGAGACCCAGTACTTC; D: TRBD2; length: 15; J: TRBJ2-5; size: few; V: TRBV6-5
CDR3: CASRQEGGHSIAKNIQYF; DNA: TGTGCCAGCAGGCAGGAAGGGGGCCATTCGATAGCCAAAAACATTCAGTACTTC; D: TRBD1; length: 18; J: TRBJ2-4; size: .; V: TRBV2
CDR3: CASSLEGRHEKLFF; DNA: TGTGCCAGCAGCCTAGAGGGACGCCATGAAAAACTGTTTTTT; D: .; length: 14; J: TRBJ1-4; size: few; V: TRBV5-6
CDR3: CASSEGHTEAFF; DNA: TGCGCCAGCAGTGAGGGTCACACTGAAGCTTTCTTT; D: .; length: 12; J: TRBJ1-1; size: few; V: TRBV10-1
CDR3: CSVAGGGNQPQHF; DNA: TGCAGCGTCGCAGGGGGGGGGAATCAGCCCCAGCATTTT; D: TRBD1; length: 13; J: TRBJ1-5; size: few; V: TRBV29-1
CDR3: CASSTDSRNTIYF; DNA: TGCGCCAGCAGCACGGACAGCCGAAACACCATATATTTT; D: .; length: 13; J: TRBJ1-3; size: few; V: TRBV5-1
CDR3: CASSSGQGRETQYF; DNA: TGTGCCAGCAGCTCGGGACAGGGCAGGGAGACCCAGTACTTC; D: TRBD1; length: 14; J: TRBJ2-5; size: .; V: TRBV7-3
CDR3: CASRQGQPGETQYF; DNA: TGTGCCAGCAGACAGGGACAGCCTGGGGAGACCCAGTACTTC; D: TRBD1; length: 14; J: TRBJ2-5; size: few; V: TRBV5-6
CDR3: CASSLARQASGTDTQYF; DNA: TGCGCCAGCAGCCTAGCAAGACAGGCTTCTGGCACAGATACGCAGTATTTT; D: .; length: 17; J: TRBJ2-3; size: .; V: TRBV4-1
CDR3: CATRETSTDTQYF; DNA: TGTGCCACCCGTGAAACTAGCACAGATACGCAGTATTTT; D: .; length: 13; J: TRBJ2-3; size: few; V: TRBV6-4
CDR3: CSVDPGVYNEQFF; DNA: TGCAGCGTTGACCCCGGGGTCTACAATGAGCAGTTCTTC; D: .; length: 13; J: TRBJ2-1; size: few; V: TRBV29-1
CDR3: CASSPLGVNQETQYF; DNA: TGTGCCAGCAGTCCCCTTGGGGTAAACCAAGAGACCCAGTACTTC; D: .; length: 15; J: TRBJ2-5; size: few; V: TRBV28
CDR3: CASSPQTGGATKNIQYF; DNA: TGTGCCAGCAGCCCCCAGACAGGGGGCGCGACCAAAAACATTCAGTACTTC; D: TRBD1; length: 17; J: TRBJ2-4; size: few; V: TRBV7-9
CDR3: CASSPDGNTEAFF; DNA: TGCGCCAGCAGCCCCGACGGCAACACTGAAGCTTTCTTT; D: .; length: 13; J: TRBJ1-1; size: .; V: TRBV5-1
CDR3: CASSPRQEVYGYTF; DNA: TGTGCCAGCTCACCGCGACAGGAGGTCTATGGCTACACCTTC; D: .; length: 14; J: TRBJ1-2; size: .; V: TRBV18
CDR3: CATRAQLLSGNTIYF; DNA: TGTGCCACCAGGGCACAACTACTCTCTGGAAACACCATATATTTT; D: .; length: 15; J: TRBJ1-3; size: .; V: TRBV10-3
CDR3: CASRNIGSVYGYTF; DNA: TGTGCCAGCAGGAATATAGGGAGCGTCTATGGCTACACCTTC; D: .; length: 14; J: TRBJ1-2; size: few; V: TRBV2
CDR3: CASRASGGGTQYF; DNA: TGTGCCAGCAGGGCTAGCGGCGGGGGTACGCAGTATTTT; D: TRBD2; length: 13; J: TRBJ2-3; size: few; V: TRBV6-5
CDR3: CASSLVSGNSYEQYF; DNA: TGTGCCAGCAGCTTAGTATCGGGCAACTCCTACGAGCAGTACTTC; D: .; length: 15; J: TRBJ2-7; size: .; V: TRBV7-2
CDR3: CASSDRVGAFF; DNA: TGTGCCAGCAGTGACAGGGTAGGCGCTTTCTTT; D: TRBD1; length: 11; J: TRBJ1-1; size: .; V: TRBV6-5
CDR3: CASSTSLAGWRETQYF; DNA: TGTGCCAGCAGCACTTCTTTGGCGGGATGGCGGGAGACCCAGTACTTC; D: .; length: 16; J: TRBJ2-5; size: .; V: TRBV7-2
CDR3: CASSPGLPGQPQHF; DNA: TGTGCCAGCAGTCCGGGGCTTCCCGGTCAGCCCCAGCATTTT; D: .; length: 14; J: TRBJ1-5; size: few; V: TRBV25-1
CDR3: CATKEATGVEETQYF; DNA: TGTGCCACCAAAGAGGCTACCGGGGTAGAAGAGACCCAGTACTTC; D: .; length: 15; J: TRBJ2-5; size: .; V: TRBV28
CDR3: CATSKMTGHDEKLFF; DNA: TGTGCCACCAGCAAAATGACAGGTCATGATGAAAAACTGTTTTTT; D: .; length: 15; J: TRBJ1-4; size: .; V: TRBV15
CDR3: CASSLTHTLNTEAFF; DNA: TGCGCCAGCAGCTTGACGCATACCCTGAACACTGAAGCTTTCTTT; D: .; length: 15; J: TRBJ1-1; size: .; V: TRBV5-1
CDR3: CASSLGGTGFYEQYF; DNA: TGTGCCAGCAGCTTGGGAGGGACAGGTTTCTACGAGCAGTACTTC; D: TRBD1; length: 15; J: TRBJ2-7; size: few; V: TRBV5-4
CDR3: CATSRVKLTGAGTGELFF; DNA: TGTGCCACCAGCAGAGTAAAACTTACAGGGGCGGGGACCGGGGAGCTGTTTTTT; D: .; length: 18; J: TRBJ2-2; size: .; V: TRBV15
CDR3: CASSLTGPPNTGELFF; DNA: TGTGCCAGCAGCCTGACAGGGCCCCCGAACACCGGGGAGCTGTTTTTT; D: TRBD1; length: 16; J: TRBJ2-2; size: .; V: TRBV7-2
CDR3: CASSLSGRTDTQYF; DNA: TGTGCCAGCAGTTTATCAGGGCGCACAGATACGCAGTATTTT; D: .; length: 14; J: TRBJ2-3; size: few; V: TRBV27
CDR3: CSVEIGAYEQYF; DNA: TGCAGCGTTGAGATCGGTGCCTACGAGCAGTACTTC; D: .; length: 12; J: TRBJ2-7; size: few; V: TRBV29-1
CDR3: CSVDSGSDYEQYF; DNA: TGCAGCGTGGACAGTGGCTCTGACTACGAGCAGTACTTC; D: .; length: 13; J: TRBJ2-7; size: .; V: TRBV29-1